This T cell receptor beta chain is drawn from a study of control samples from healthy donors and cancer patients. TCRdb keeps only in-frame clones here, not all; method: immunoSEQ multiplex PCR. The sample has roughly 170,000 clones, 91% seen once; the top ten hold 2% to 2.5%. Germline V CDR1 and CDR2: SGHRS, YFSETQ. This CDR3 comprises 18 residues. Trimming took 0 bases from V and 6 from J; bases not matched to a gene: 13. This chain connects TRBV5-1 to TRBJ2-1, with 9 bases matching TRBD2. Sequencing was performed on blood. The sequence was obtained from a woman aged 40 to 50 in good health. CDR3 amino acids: CASSLGRGHAGGPNEQFF. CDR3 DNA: TGCGCCAGCAGCTTGGGTAGGGGGCACGCGGGGGGGCCCAATGAGCAGTTCTTC.